Listed here are 26 T cell receptor beta chains from one sample, sequenced in a study of circulating CD8 cells and anti-PD-1 response in melanoma. Using around 16 ng of total RNA, TCR libraries were made with the QIAseq Immune Repertoire TCR panel. TCRdb ran MiXCR on the reads and lists one entry per CDR3 protein. Of just over 200 distinct CDR3 sequences in the sample, roughly 11% were seen once. Four subsets defined by PD-1 and/or TIGIT were sorted from live CD3+CD8+TCRalphabeta+ cells. This sample comprised CD8+ T cells from PBMCs, obtained at baseline or after one month of anti-PD-1 therapy (not recorded which). The receptors were sampled from a human donor with melanoma.

Relative to its sample, this clonotype is large. The V and J genes are TRBV2 and TRBJ1-6, with D possibly being TRBD1 (5 bases). CDR3 length: 15 residues. Germline V gene sequence: CDR1 SNHLY, CDR2 FYNNEI. The V end was cut by 7 bases, the J end by 5 bases, with 15 bases between. The CDR3 nucleotides read TGTGCCAGCATGGGGCAGGGTGGCCATAATTCACCCCTCCACTTT. Encoded protein: CASMGQGGHNSPLHF.

This clonotype is categorized as large. This rearrangement joins TRBV2 to TRBJ2-7; D possibly corresponds to TRBD1 (6 bases). CDR3 length equals 14 residues. Germline CDR1 reads SNHLY; CDR2 reads FYNNEI. With 6 bases removed from V and 5 bases from J, the gap between germline ends came to 17 bases. The DNA of the CDR3 is TGTGCCAGCAGCGCTATGAACAGGGCGGACGAGCAGTACTTC. Protein product: CASSAMNRADEQYF.

In its sample, this clonotype ranks as medium-sized. The chain joins TRBV5-6 to TRBJ1-1; weak D call: TRBD1 (6 bases). Trimming removed 2 bases from V and 6 bases from J, with 14 bases in between. The CDR3 contains 14 residues. Germline lookup yields CDR1 SGHDT and CDR2 YYEEEE. The CDR3 spells CASSFEGGDAEAFF. CDR3 in DNA: TGTGCCAGCAGCTTCGAAGGGGGGGACGCTGAAGCTTTCTTT.

This clonotype is categorized as hyperexpanded. The rearrangement uses TRBV25-1 and TRBJ1-4, with D possibly matching TRBD1 (5 bases). Germline CDR1 reads MGHDK; CDR2 reads SYGVNS. V lost 6 bases to trimming and J lost 4 bases, with 15 bases between them. The CDR3 runs 15 residues. CDR3 nucleotides: TGTGCCAGCAGGGGGGACGGCGGAGGTAATGAAAAACTGTTTTTT. Amino acid sequence: CASRGDGGGNEKLFF.

In this sample, this clonotype is large. The chain has TRBV10-2 and TRBJ2-7, with D unclear. Germline loops: CDR1 WSHSY, CDR2 SAAADI. V was shortened by 3 bases and J by 4 bases, with 4 bases between the two germline ends. The CDR3 runs to 11 residues. The CDR3 protein is CASSERYEQYF. Here the CDR3 DNA reads TGCGCCAGCAGTGAACGTTACGAGCAGTACTTC.

This clonotype was seen once. The chain links TRBV2 to TRBJ1-2; D possibly corresponds to TRBD1 (6 bases). This CDR3 is built from 12 residues. The germline V and J ends were trimmed by 4 bases and 6 bases, with 9 bases remaining between them. CDR1 and CDR2 (germline): SNHLY, FYNNEI. Here the CDR3 reads CASSAAGDGYTF. CDR3 sequence (DNA): TGTGCCAGCAGTGCCGCAGGGGATGGCTACACCTTC.

By its share, this clonotype is large (0.1 to 1%). V usage is TRBV5-6 and J usage is TRBJ2-1, with TRBD2 identical over 8 bases. Germline CDR1 is SGHDT and CDR2 is YYEEEE. CDR3 length: 14 amino acids. V gave up 4 bases and J gave up 7 bases; unmatched junction bases: 7. CDR3 nucleotides: TGTGCCAGCAGCGATAGACTAGCGATAAATGAGCAGTTCTTC. Its protein product is CASSDRLAINEQFF.

Sample share makes this clonotype large. The chain joins TRBV12-3 or TRBV12-4 to TRBJ2-1; possibly TRBD1 or TRBD2 for D (5 bases each). The V end was cut by 3 bases, the J end by 7 bases, with 7 bases between. CDR3 length equals 12 residues. CDR3 sequence (DNA): TGTGCCAGCAGTTTTGGGGGTAATGAGCAGTTCTTC. It translates to CASSFGGNEQFF.

Relative to its sample, this clonotype is large. The gene calls are TRBV28 and TRBJ2-7; tentative D call: TRBD1 (5 bases). Germline CDR1 MDHEN, CDR2 SYDVKM. Trimming pared 3 bases from V and 0 bases from J, leaving 9 bases between. The CDR3 totals 14 residues. The CDR3 spells CASSLFGASYEQYF. In DNA, the CDR3 is TGTGCCAGCAGTTTGTTTGGGGCCTCCTACGAGCAGTACTTC. Variable domain in full (rest from reference TRBV28 and TRBJ2-7): DVKVTQSSRYLVKRTGEKVFLECVQDMDHENMFWYRQDPGLGLRLIYFSYDVKMKEKGDIPEGYSVSREKKERFSLILESASTNQTSMYLCASSLFGASYEQYFGPGTRLTVT.

By share, this clonotype ranks as large (0.1 to 1%). CDR3 DNA: TGTGCCACCAGTGATTTGGGAACCTTAGCGGGGGGGCCGCGTGAGCAGTTCTTC. This codes for CATSDLGTLAGGPREQFF. The gene calls are TRBV24-1 and TRBJ2-1, with 11 bases aligning to TRBD2. Trimming at V came to 0 bases and at J to 9 bases, leaving 12 bases not matched to a gene. Per the germline V gene, CDR1 is KGHDR and CDR2 is SFDVKD. The CDR3 runs 18 residues.

This clonotype is judged large. The chain has TRBV7-3 and TRBJ2-2; TRBD1 or TRBD2 may be the D gene (5 bases each). Trimming removed 2 bases at V and 1 base at J, with 17 bases between. Germline CDR1 reads SGHTA; CDR2 reads FQGTGA. CDR3 length: 18 amino acids. CDR3: CASSLSSPGTVNTGELFF. CDR3 in DNA: TGTGCCAGCAGCTTATCGTCCCCGGGGACGGTGAACACCGGGGAGCTGTTTTTT. The whole variable domain, remainder taken from reference TRBV7-3 and TRBJ2-2, is GAGVSQTPSNKVTEKGKYVELRCDPISGHTALYWYRQSLGQGPEFLIYFQGTGAADDSGLPNDRFFAVRPEGSVSTLKIQRTERGDSAVYLCASSLSSPGTVNTGELFFGEGSRLTVL.

This clonotype is classed as large. The chain is built from TRBV27 and TRBJ2-7; D gene ambiguous. V lost 6 bases, J lost 4 bases, and 4 bases lay in between. CDR1 is MNHEY, CDR2 SMNVEV, per germline (reference sequence). CDR3 length: 10 amino acids. In DNA, the CDR3 is TGTGCCAGCAGGGGATACGAGCAGTACTTC. Translation gives CASRGYEQYF.

By share, this clonotype ranks as large. The V and J genes are TRBV5-6 and TRBJ2-7; D unclear. V shed 1 base and J shed 0 bases, with 8 bases lying between them. The CDR3 runs to 14 residues. Germline values: CDR1 SGHDT, CDR2 YYEEEE. This CDR3 reads CASSLSDSSYEQYF. The CDR3 region has the DNA TGTGCCAGCAGCTTGTCCGATAGCTCCTACGAGCAGTACTTC.

This clonotype rates as large (0.1 to 1%). The chain joins TRBV20-1 to TRBJ1-1, with no clear D. Germline V gene data show CDR1 as DFQATT and CDR2 as SNEGSKA (reference sequence). V gave up 0 bases and J gave up 3 bases, with 17 bases separating them. This CDR3 has 16 residues. This CDR3 is CSARDVNTLRYTEAFF. CDR3 coding DNA: TGCAGTGCTAGAGATGTGAACACACTACGTTACACTGAAGCTTTCTTT.

Within the sample, this clonotype is medium-sized. The CDR3 region has the DNA TGTGCCTGGAGTGTAGGGGTCGAAGCTTTCTTT. Protein: CAWSVGVEAFF. The rearrangement uses TRBV30 and TRBJ1-1, with D maybe TRBD1 (5 bases). V was pared by 0 bases and J by 8 bases, with 7 bases between. This CDR3 has 11 amino acids. The V gene's germline CDR1 is GTSNPN and CDR2 SVGIG (reference sequence).

This clonotype is categorized as medium-sized. The V gene is TRBV29-1, the J gene TRBJ2-7, with 7 bases identical to TRBD2. The CDR3 loop spans 12 amino acids. From germline, CDR1 is SQVTM and CDR2 ANQGSEA. The junction had 5 bases not matched to a gene; V was cut back by 7 bases and J by 2 bases. The CDR3 sequence is CSGLAGPYEQYF. As DNA, the CDR3 is TGCAGCGGATTAGCGGGCCCCTACGAGCAGTACTTC.

By its share, this clonotype is large. The chain joins TRBV20-1 to TRBJ1-2; 10 bases align to TRBD1. This CDR3 is built from 15 residues. Germline CDR1 and CDR2: DFQATT and SNEGSKA (reference sequence). V trimming: 7 bases; J trimming: 5 bases; junction bases outside the gene matches: 13. The CDR3 is CSVGQGVLDFYGYTF. CDR3 DNA sequence: TGCAGTGTTGGACAGGGGGTGTTAGATTTTTATGGCTACACCTTC.

This clonotype is hyperexpanded by share. The chain uses TRBV11-2 and TRBJ2-4; 7 bases match TRBD2. The CDR3 is made up of 15 amino acids. Germline V gene sequence: CDR1 SGHAT, CDR2 FQNNGV. The V segment lost 1 base and the J segment 6 bases; nucleotides outside the gene matches: 6. The DNA for the CDR3 is TGTGCCAGCAGCTTAGGGTGGGACTACACAAACATTCAGTACTTC. The encoded protein is CASSLGWDYTNIQYF.

The CDR3 loop is CSAPVGRYYTQYF. The CDR3 coding sequence is TGCAGTGCCCCGGTCGGACGGTACTACACGCAGTACTTC. V gene TRBV20-1 combines with J gene TRBJ2-7; D is unclear. V was pared by 6 bases and J by 9 bases, with 21 bases between. The CDR3 spans 13 residues. From germline, CDR1 is DFQATT and CDR2 SNEGSKA (reference sequence).

By share of the sample, this clonotype is hyperexpanded. The gene calls are TRBV29-1 and TRBJ2-4, with D perhaps TRBD1 or TRBD2 (5 bases each). The CDR3 has 16 residues. Germline V gene sequence: CDR1 SQVTM, CDR2 ANQGSEA. The V gene lost 4 bases and the J gene lost 7 bases, with 23 bases spanning the gap. The CDR3 DNA reads as TGCAGCGTTGTTGCCTCACGAGGGGCCCACCGGAACATTCAGTACTTC. Protein sequence: CSVVASRGAHRNIQYF.

This clonotype is medium-sized within its sample. A read error is possible here, since a much larger clone lies one base away. The chain recombines TRBV19 with TRBJ2-1; perhaps TRBD2 as D (5 bases). This CDR3 is built from 12 residues. Germline V CDR1 and CDR2: LNHDA, SQIVND (reference sequence). In nucleotides, the CDR3 is TGTGCCAGTAGTATTGGTTGGACTGAGCAGCTCTTC. Amino acid sequence: CASSIGWTEQLF.

By share of the sample, this clonotype is large. DNA of the CDR3: TGTGCCTGGAGTGGGGCAGTCCTACTTGAAGCTTTCTTT. Amino acids: CAWSGAVLLEAFF. The V call is TRBV30, the J call TRBJ1-1, with no clear D. The CDR3 extends over 13 amino acids. CDR1 and CDR2 (germline): GTSNPN, SVGIG (reference sequence). The germline V and J ends were trimmed by 1 base and 7 bases, with 13 bases remaining between them.

Sample share makes this clonotype large. CDR3 residues: CSVDEGSYGYTF. As DNA, the CDR3 is TGCAGCGTTGATGAGGGGAGCTATGGCTACACCTTC. The chain carries TRBV29-1 and TRBJ1-2, with D maybe TRBD1 (5 bases). In germline, CDR1 is SQVTM, CDR2 ANQGSEA. The CDR3 has 12 residues. Trimming shortened V by 3 bases and J by 4 bases, and 9 bases separated the two germline ends.

In its sample, this clonotype ranks as medium-sized (0.01 to 0.1%). This chain joins TRBV19 and TRBJ1-2; 10 bases map to TRBD1. After removal of 7 bases from V and 6 bases from J, the junction contained 8 bases not matched to a gene. CDR1 is LNHDA, CDR2 SQIVND, per germline (reference sequence). The CDR3 consists of 14 residues. In nucleotides, the CDR3 is TGTGCCAGTAATCATCGGACAGGGGGGGATGGCTACACCTTC. Residues: CASNHRTGGDGYTF.

By sample fraction, this clonotype is large. The chain joins TRBV18 to TRBJ2-3, with D possibly TRBD1 on 6 matching bases. Trimming left V 5 bases short and J 0 bases short, with 12 bases between. The V gene's germline CDR1 is KGHSH and CDR2 LQKENI. There are 15 residues in the CDR3. Written as DNA, the CDR3 is TGTGCCAGCTCAAACCGGGACACGAGCACAGATACGCAGTATTTT. It codes for CASSNRDTSTDTQYF.

In this sample, this clonotype is large (0.1 to 1%). V gene TRBV19 combines with J gene TRBJ1-1; TRBD1 might be the D (5 bases). V lost 6 bases and J lost 1, with 12 bases in between. This CDR3 has 14 amino acids. Germline V gene lookup returns CDR1 LNHDA and CDR2 SQIVND (reference sequence). This chain's CDR3 is CASRLGDGNTEAFF. The CDR3 DNA follows: TGTGCCAGTAGGCTGGGGGACGGGAACACTGAAGCTTTCTTT.